These T cell receptor beta chains were read from a single sample in a study of beta chain features in type 1 diabetes. Here immunoSEQ multiplex PCR was the method, and the copy in TCRdb shows in-frame clones only, minus some. The data hold about 360,000 clones, with 10% to 15% observed a single time. Sequences were obtained from naive CD4+ T cells from blood. The source is a woman between 18 and 30 years old with type 1 diabetes. Each CDR3 is given with its conserved first and last residue. D genes are given only for firm matches.

TRBD1,TRBV28,13,TRBJ2-5,CATRQGHQETQYF
TRBD2,TRBV5-1,15,TRBJ2-2,CASRAGDANTGELFF
TRBD2,TRBV7-9,16,TRBJ2-1,CASSPHLAGDRNEQFF
TRBD1,TRBV10-3,18,TRBJ2-7,CAISDLLIIGQGDYEQYF
NA,TRBV14,15,TRBJ2-7,CASSQEVRRVHEQYF
TRBD1,TRBV6-5,14,TRBJ2-7,CASSYRGQSYEQYF
TRBD2,TRBV4-2,16,TRBJ2-1,CASSQGLAGDYDEQFF
TRBD2,TRBV25-1,13,TRBJ2-1,CASSDSGKNEQFF
TRBD1,TRBV14,16,TRBJ2-2,CASSQLDRRTTGELFF
TRBD1,TRBV5-1,14,TRBJ2-7,CASSPGTGDHEQYF
TRBD1,TRBV5-1,13,TRBJ2-7,CASSLTGGYEQYF
TRBD1,TRBV2,12,TRBJ1-2,CASSAGGYGYTF
NA,TRBV7-2,12,TRBJ1-3,CASSPRLNTIYF
TRBD2,TRBV2,13,TRBJ2-7,CAAGDGSSYEQYF
TRBD2,TRBV18,15,TRBJ2-7,CASSPRRGSSYEQYF
TRBD2,TRBV9,15,TRBJ2-2,CASSSRDYNTGELFF
NA,TRBV30,17,TRBJ2-3,CAWSAVRRDSRTDTQYF
NA,TRBV5-4,12,TRBJ2-1,CASSGLINEQFF
NA,TRBV29-1,12,TRBJ2-5,CSVDQGIETQYF
NA,TRBV29-1,14,TRBJ1-2,CSVEEGGQNYGYTF
NA,TRBV7-9,11,TRBJ2-2,CASSPFGELFF
NA,TRBV29-1,15,TRBJ1-1,CSVGGNGQRYTEAFF
NA,TRBV7-9,12,TRBJ1-1,CASTSGNTEAFF
TRBD2,TRBV19,17,TRBJ2-1,CASSLTSGRASYNEQFF
NA,TRBV2,12,TRBJ2-5,CASSTGMQTQYF
TRBD2,TRBV29-1,12,TRBJ2-1,CSVAGLAGWQFF
NA,TRBV5-1,13,TRBJ2-5,CASSPRGQETQYF
TRBD1,TRBV30,15,TRBJ1-4,CAWAGQGEPNEKLFF
TRBD2,TRBV7-2,15,TRBJ2-7,CASSFFSGSRNEQYF
NA,TRBV28,13,TRBJ2-7,CASTRDFSYEQYF
TRBD2,TRBV27,14,TRBJ2-1,CASSLDGTNNEQFF
NA,TRBV9,13,TRBJ1-2,CASSAGTTYGYTF
NA,TRBV7-2,16,TRBJ2-7,CASSFTGTYNSYEQYF
NA,TRBV15,19,TRBJ2-1,CATSRESALGTISYNEQFF
NA,TRBV2,13,TRBJ2-5,CASTPGSKETQYF
TRBD2,TRBV28,13,TRBJ2-7,CASRPGGPYEQYF
TRBD1,TRBV14,15,TRBJ2-5,CASSQDPDREETQYF
NA,TRBV6-5,16,TRBJ1-1,CASSYSMGGVGAEAFF
TRBD2,TRBV7-2,15,TRBJ2-1,CASSSGLAVYNEQFF
NA,TRBV19,15,TRBJ1-4,CASSMNAGVGEKLFF
NA,TRBV21-1,14,TRBJ2-5,CASSQGLAEETQYF
NA,TRBV18,14,TRBJ2-7,CASSPPSRGYEQYF
NA,TRBV29-1,13,TRBJ2-7,CSVDVDSTYEQYF